This TCR beta chain appears in the sequencing data of a study of cytomegalovirus exposure and HLA in healthy donors. This CDR3 comprises 18 residues. CDR1 and CDR2 (germline): SEHNR, FQNEAQ (reference sequence). Trimming cost V 2 bases and J 1 base; bases outside gene matches: 8. The PCR used 60 Vbeta and 13 Jbeta primers. Generated by immunoSEQ multiplex PCR, the TCRdb table keeps only in-frame clones and is missing some. The sample shows fewer than 110,000 clones, about 85% of them seen only once. Study conclusions and caveats: Association of roughly 18,000 TCR beta sequences with HLA alleles was found at 0.05 false discovery rate in a later analysis.

With regard to this clone: The antigen is unknown.

Sequenced sample: PBMCs. This chain links TRBV7-9 with TRBJ2-2, with TRBD2 identical over 9 bases. This TCR came from a man younger than 40 in good health and CMV-seronegative. This CDR3 is CASSLFAGGPLNTGELFF. In DNA form, the CDR3 reads TGTGCCAGCAGCTTATTTGCGGGAGGGCCTTTGAACACCGGGGAGCTGTTTTTT.